Listed here are 17 T cell receptor beta chains from one sample, sequenced in a study of regulatory T cells in long-lasting Graves disease. Building the TCR beta libraries relied on iRepertoire HTBI primers, and CDR3 regions underwent Arm-PCR. TCRdb used MiXCR to reprocess the multiplex PCR reads, holding one entry per CDR3 protein. The data hold about 530,000 distinct CDR3 sequences, with around 15% observed a single time. Specified time point: newly diagnosed GD, antithyroid drugs for less than 3 months. Preparation of the TCR library used RNA extracted from PBMCs. This same sample was also part of a study on T cells in Graves' hyperthyroidism and ophthalmopathy.

The sequencing here drew on peripheral blood mononuclear cells (PBMCs), taken at new diagnosis, from a patient treated with antithyroid drugs. The origin of the receptors is a woman aged 35-65 years with Graves disease.

This clonotype was counted only a few times. The rearrangement uses TRBV30 and TRBJ1-2, with 7 positions matching TRBD1. Germline V gene data show CDR1 as GTSNPN and CDR2 as SVGIG (reference sequence). V dropped 3 bases and J dropped 8; count of bases not matched to a gene: 3. The length of the CDR3 is 11 residues. The CDR3: CAWSLTGGYTF. The CDR3 DNA reads TGTGCCTGGAGCCTGACAGGGGGCTACACCTTC.

This clonotype has a count of ten or more. The J gene is TRBJ2-7, the V gene TRBV11-2; 7 bases are a match to TRBD2. J gave up 0 bases and V 5 bases, and 4 bases lay outside the gene matches. The CDR3 spans 14 residues. Germline values: CDR1 SGHAT, CDR2 FQNNGV. This chain's CDR3 is CASSTQRDSYEQYF. In nucleotides, the CDR3 is TGTGCCAGCAGCACCCAGCGGGACTCCTACGAGCAGTACTTC.

The chain recombines TRBV5-1 with TRBJ2-2; D ambiguous. The CDR3 consists of 14 residues. The V gene lost 7 bases and the J gene lost 6 bases, with 16 bases spanning the gap. Per the germline V gene, CDR1 is SGHRS and CDR2 is YFSETQ. The CDR3: CASAALIEAGELFF. In nucleotides, the CDR3 is TGCGCCAGCGCAGCGCTTATTGAGGCCGGGGAGCTGTTTTTT.

This clonotype has a count of ten or more. The chain is built from TRBV10-1 and TRBJ2-3; 7 bases align to TRBD1. V lost 6 bases and J lost 1; bases outside the gene matches: 4. The V gene's germline CDR1 is WNHNN and CDR2 SYGVQD (reference sequence). This CDR3 has 14 amino acids. CDR3 sequence: CASRPGTGTDTQYF. The CDR3 DNA sequence: TGCGCCAGCAGGCCCGGGACAGGCACAGATACGCAGTATTTT.

This clonotype was seen repeatedly, ten times or more. This chain joins TRBV30 and TRBJ2-3; D unresolved. CDR1 is GTSNPN and CDR2 is SVGIG in the germline V gene (reference sequence). This CDR3 contains 15 residues. V was trimmed by 3 bases and J by 4 bases, leaving 17 bases between them. This CDR3 reads CAWRRGGPGPDTQYF. The CDR3, as DNA: TGTGCCTGGAGGCGTGGTGGACCCGGCCCAGATACGCAGTATTTT. Filled out from reference TRBV30 and TRBJ2-3, the complete variable domain reads SQTIHQWPATLVQPVGSPLSLECTVEGTSNPNLYWYRQAAGRGLQLLFYSVGIGQISSEVPQNLSASRPQDRQFILSSKKLLLSDSGFYLCAWRRGGPGPDTQYFGPGTRLTVL.

This clonotype was seen many times. The chain has TRBV11-2 and TRBJ1-3; no definite D call. Trimming cost V 3 bases and J 0 bases, with 12 bases left between them. This CDR3 is 16 amino acids long. Germline values: CDR1 SGHAT, CDR2 FQNNGV. CDR3 coding DNA: TGTGCCAGCAGCTTTTTTCAGCTTGTCTCTGGAAACACCATATATTTT. Translating it yields CASSFFQLVSGNTIYF.

This clonotype was detected ten times or more. The gene calls are TRBV6-2 or TRBV6-3 and TRBJ2-7; TRBD1 is a possible D gene (5 bases). Germline values: CDR1 MNHEY, CDR2 SVGEGT. CDR3 length equals 13 residues. Trimming shortened V by 6 bases and J by 0 bases, and 9 bases separated the two germline ends. DNA of the CDR3: TGTGCCAGCAGCAGGGTTACCTCCTACGAGCAGTACTTC. This codes for CASSRVTSYEQYF.

V is TRBV25-1 and J is TRBJ1-1; D is unresolved. The V end was cut by 6 bases, the J end by 10 bases, with 12 bases between. The germline gives CDR1 MGHDK, CDR2 SYGVNS. The length of the CDR3 is 11 residues. CDR3: CASRKSFLAFF. CDR3 nucleotides: TGTGCCAGCAGGAAGAGTTTCCTAGCTTTCTTT. Filled out from reference TRBV25-1 and TRBJ1-1, the complete variable domain reads EADIYQTPRYLVIGTGKKITLECSQTMGHDKMYWYQQDPGMELHLIHYSYGVNSTEKGDLSSESTVSRIRTEHFPLTLESARPSHTSQYLCASRKSFLAFFGQGTRLTVV.

This clonotype was seen ten or more times. V and J are TRBV11-2 and TRBJ2-1, with a tentative D call TRBD2 (5 bases). V was pared by 1 base and J by 3 bases, with 13 bases between. The CDR3 totals 16 residues. CDR1 is SGHAT, CDR2 FQNNGV, per germline. CDR3 sequence: CASSLGWSGGYNEQFF. CDR3 DNA: TGTGCCAGCAGCTTAGGGTGGTCAGGAGGCTACAATGAGCAGTTCTTC.

Many counts were recorded for this clonotype. The chain links TRBV6-1 to TRBJ2-1; D not certain. With 4 bases removed from V and 9 bases from J, the gap between germline ends came to 10 bases. The CDR3 sequence is 12 residues long. Germline V gene sequence: CDR1 MNHNS, CDR2 SASEGT. The CDR3 is CASSAPDGEQFF. The CDR3 region has the DNA TGTGCCAGCAGTGCTCCGGACGGTGAGCAGTTCTTC.

At least ten counts were recorded for this clonotype. The V gene is TRBV7-8, the J gene TRBJ2-1; unclear D gene. Trimming left V 5 bases short and J 6 bases short, with 11 bases between. This CDR3 comprises 13 residues. Germline V gene data show CDR1 as SGHVS and CDR2 as FQNEAQ. In DNA form, the CDR3 reads TGTGCCAGCAGCCTCGAACCGGGCAATGAGCAGTTCTTC. It is translated as CASSLEPGNEQFF.

This clonotype was found many times. Here the CDR3 DNA reads TGCAGTGCCTCTGCCTGGAGGGGTGGTCAGCCCCAGCATTTT. Its translation: CSASAWRGGQPQHF. The chain employs TRBV20-1 and TRBJ1-5; tentatively, D is TRBD1 (5 bases). The V end lost 6 bases, the J end lost 6 bases, and 18 bases lay between the germline ends. Looked up from germline, CDR1 is DFQATT and CDR2 is SNEGSKA (reference sequence). This CDR3 is built from 14 residues.

This clonotype was found many times. The chain is built from TRBV3-1 and TRBJ2-7; 10 bases fit TRBD1. J was trimmed by 3 bases and V by 1 base; bases with no gene match: 3. The CDR3 has 15 residues. The germline CDR1 and CDR2 sequences are LGHDT and YNNKEL (reference sequence). The CDR3 nucleotides read TGTGCCAGCAGCCAAGGGACAGGGGGGGACTACGAGCAGTACTTC. Translating it yields CASSQGTGGDYEQYF.

In its sample, this clonotype was seen many times. The chain uses TRBV3-1 and TRBJ1-2, with 8 bases aligning to TRBD1. Germline V gene data show CDR1 as LGHDT and CDR2 as YNNKEL (reference sequence). The CDR3 covers 14 residues. V was clipped by 1 base and J by 8 bases; unmatched bases: 6. CDR3 amino acids: CASSQARGLDGYTF. CDR3 DNA sequence: TGTGCCAGCAGCCAAGCCAGGGGGCTTGACGGCTACACCTTC.

This clonotype has more than one count but fewer than ten. This chain connects TRBV5-1 to TRBJ2-5; possibly TRBD1 or TRBD2 for D (5 bases each). The germline gives CDR1 SGHRS, CDR2 YFSETQ. There are 14 residues in the CDR3. Trimming cost V 5 bases and J 4 bases, with 15 bases left between them. CDR3 coding DNA: TGCGCCAGCAGTCGGGGCGAAGTGGGAGAGACCCAGTACTTC. Translating gives CASSRGEVGETQYF.

The chain joins TRBV7-9 to TRBJ1-4, with 9 bases aligning to TRBD1. The CDR3 covers 13 residues. Germline V CDR1 and CDR2: SEHNR, FQNEAQ (reference sequence). V lost 8 bases to trimming and J lost 7 bases; unmatched junction nucleotides: 5. This chain's CDR3 is CASSGTGFEKLFF. DNA for the CDR3: TGTGCCAGCTCCGGGACAGGGTTTGAAAAACTGTTTTTT.

The chain combines TRBV5-1 with TRBJ1-2, with D uncertain. CDR3 length: 13 residues. CDR1 is SGHRS, CDR2 YFSETQ, per germline. With 0 bases removed from V and 6 bases from J, the gap between germline ends came to 9 bases. The DNA of the CDR3 is TGCGCCAGCAGCTTGGCACCCCAACATGGCTACACCTTC. Translation gives CASSLAPQHGYTF.